These 24 T cell receptor beta chains were sequenced from one sample in a study of T cell responses to AZD1222 COVID-19 vaccine. This table comes from immunoSEQ multiplex PCR, and its TCRdb copy is limited to in-frame clones, with some not included. This sample has more than 120,000 clones, with approximately 88% found just once. The sequencing here drew on peripheral blood, taken 28 days after the second dose of the MenACWY control vaccine. The receptors stem from an adult who received the MenACWY meningococcal vaccine as a control.

The chain couples TRBV5-1 to TRBJ2-2; 8 nucleotides line up with TRBD1. From germline, CDR1 is SGHRS and CDR2 YFSETQ. The CDR3 sequence is 15 residues long. The V and J ends lost 5 bases and 7 bases, in that order; junction bases with no gene match: 10. The CDR3 bases are TGCGCCAGCAGGTATCAGGGGGCTACGGACGGGGAGCTGTTTTTT. Encoded protein: CASRYQGATDGELFF.

The chain employs TRBV28 and TRBJ1-1; D call uncertain. The CDR3 is 14 amino acids. V gave up 6 bases and J gave up 0 bases, with 11 bases separating them. CDR1 and CDR2 (germline): MDHEN, SYDVKM. This CDR3 reads CASRTGGLNTEAFF. In DNA, the CDR3 is TGTGCCAGCAGGACGGGAGGTTTGAACACTGAAGCTTTCTTT.

The chain couples TRBV27 to TRBJ1-2, with D perhaps TRBD1 (5 bases). The V end lost 4 bases, the J end lost 3 bases, and 15 bases lay between the germline ends. The V gene's germline CDR1 is MNHEY and CDR2 SMNVEV (reference sequence). This CDR3 comprises 15 residues. This CDR3 reads CASSSGGGWDYGYTF. CDR3 in DNA: TGTGCCAGCAGTTCGGGCGGGGGTTGGGACTATGGCTACACCTTC.

The chain uses TRBV25-1 and TRBJ1-1; 9 bases map to TRBD1. The CDR3 spans 15 residues. J gave up 1 base and V 3 bases, and 3 bases lay outside the gene matches. Germline loops: CDR1 MGHDK, CDR2 SYGVNS. This CDR3 reads CASSDQDRGNTEAFF. As DNA, the CDR3 is TGTGCCAGCAGTGACCAGGACAGGGGGAACACTGAAGCTTTCTTT.

J is TRBJ1-5 and V is TRBV18; D gene ambiguous. The CDR3 totals 12 residues. Germline CDR1 reads KGHSH; CDR2 reads LQKENI. With 0 bases removed from V and 7 bases from J, the gap between germline ends came to 4 bases. The CDR3 here is CASSPPGQPQHF. The CDR3 DNA reads as TGTGCCAGCTCACCACCGGGCCAGCCCCAGCATTTT.

V usage is TRBV19 and J usage is TRBJ1-5; 10 bases match TRBD1. After removal of 1 base from V and 1 base from J, the junction contained 4 bases not matched to a gene. Germline CDR1 reads LNHDA; CDR2 reads SQIVND (reference sequence). The CDR3 covers 17 residues. CDR3 region: CASSIGWDRGSNQPQHF. The CDR3 DNA reads TGTGCCAGTAGTATAGGATGGGACAGGGGAAGCAATCAGCCCCAGCATTTT.

This rearrangement joins TRBV7-9 to TRBJ1-1; D gene ambiguous. Trimming stripped 3 bases from V and 4 bases from J, with 6 bases between. This CDR3 region has 12 residues. CDR1 is SEHNR, CDR2 FQNEAQ, per germline (reference sequence). CDR3 in DNA: TGTGCCAGCAGCTTTCCGAGCACTGAAGCTTTCTTT. Encoded protein: CASSFPSTEAFF.

The genes are TRBV11-1 and TRBJ2-3; the D gene is possibly TRBD2 (5 bases). V was shortened by 0 bases and J by 5 bases, with 15 bases between the two germline ends. The germline V gene has CDR1 SGHAT and CDR2 FQDESV (reference sequence). The CDR3 is made up of 16 amino acids. The CDR3 loop is CASSLARAGRQDTQYF. CDR3 sequence (DNA): TGTGCCAGCAGCTTAGCCCGGGCGGGCCGACAAGATACGCAGTATTTT.

This sequence joins TRBV5-1 and TRBJ2-3; 7 bases map to TRBD2. The CDR3 has 14 amino acids. Per germline, CDR1 SGHRS and CDR2 YFSETQ. Losses at the gene ends were 5 bases for V and 2 bases for J; bases not matched to a gene: 5. The CDR3 region is CASRRDYSTDTQYF. As DNA, the CDR3 is TGCGCCAGCAGACGGGACTATTCCACAGATACGCAGTATTTT.

The chain joins TRBV7-2 to TRBJ1-3; no clear D gene. This CDR3 has 16 residues. Per germline, CDR1 SGHTA and CDR2 FQGNSA. The germline V and J ends were trimmed by 0 bases and 2 bases, with 11 bases remaining between them. DNA for the CDR3: TGTGCCAGCAGCTTAGCCGCGACAATTCCTGGAAACACCATATATTTT. Encoded protein: CASSLAATIPGNTIYF.

The rearrangement links TRBV2 to TRBJ1-4; 7 bases are a match to TRBD1. CDR3 length: 14 residues. CDR1 SNHLY and CDR2 FYNNEI come from the germline V gene. With 5 bases clipped from V and 4 bases from J, the junction kept 4 bases outside the gene matches. CDR3 loop: CASSLQGSNEKLFF. The DNA of the CDR3 is TGTGCCAGCAGTTTACAGGGGAGTAATGAAAAACTGTTTTTT. Together with reference TRBV2 and TRBJ1-4, the CDR3 gives the full variable domain: EPEVTQTPSHQVTQMGQEVILRCVPISNHLYFYWYRQILGQKVEFLVSFYNNEISEKSEIFDDQFSVERPDGSNFTLKIRSTKLEDSAMYFCASSLQGSNEKLFFGSGTQLSVL.

This clone was seen a few times. V gene TRBV3-1 (or the pseudogene TRBV3-2) combines with J gene TRBJ2-7; 7 nucleotides agree with TRBD2. CDR3 length equals 14 residues. Germline CDR1 is LGHDT and CDR2 is YNNKEL (reference sequence). J gave up 7 bases and V 4 bases, and 10 bases lay outside the gene matches. Written as DNA, the CDR3 is TGTGCCAGCAGCCTTCTAGCGGAGCTCGGTGAGCAGTACTTC. It yields the protein CASSLLAELGEQYF.

The chain combines TRBV2 with TRBJ2-2; TRBD1 or TRBD2 may be the D gene (5 bases each). V was cut by 4 bases and J by 4 bases, with 10 bases left in between. CDR1 and CDR2 (germline): SNHLY, FYNNEI. This CDR3 is 14 amino acids long. The CDR3 region has the DNA TGTGCCAGCAGTGGCAGGGAGCTCACCGGGGAGCTGTTTTTT. Translating it yields CASSGRELTGELFF. Looking up the rest from reference TRBV2 and TRBJ2-2 gives the full variable domain: EPEVTQTPSHQVTQMGQEVILRCVPISNHLYFYWYRQILGQKVEFLVSFYNNEISEKSEIFDDQFSVERPDGSNFTLKIRSTKLEDSAMYFCASSGRELTGELFFGEGSRLTVL.

The chain recombines TRBV2 with TRBJ1-2, with D unresolved. This CDR3 contains 13 residues. Trimming stripped 6 bases from V and 6 bases from J, with 14 bases between. Germline V lookup: CDR1 SNHLY, CDR2 FYNNEI. Written as DNA, the CDR3 is TGTGCCAGCAGGAGGGTGTACATGGATGGCTACACCTTC. Residues: CASRRVYMDGYTF.

The chain links TRBV11-3 to TRBJ1-1, with D perhaps matching TRBD1 (6 bases). Deletions cut 1 base from V and 11 bases from J, with 8 bases between. Looked up from germline, CDR1 is SGHNT and CDR2 is YENEEA. This CDR3 has 11 residues. Written as DNA, the CDR3 is TGTGCCAGCAGCTTAGCGGGGGCGGCTTTCTTT. It yields the protein CASSLAGAAFF.

The rearrangement uses TRBV4-3 and TRBJ2-7, with 9 bases aligning to TRBD2. The germline gives CDR1 LGHNA, CDR2 YSLEER. J was trimmed by 4 bases and V by 4 bases; bases with no gene match: 5. CDR3 length: 14 residues. In DNA form, the CDR3 reads TGCGCCAGCAGCCCGTCTAGCGGGGCTTACGAGCAGTACTTC. Translating gives CASSPSSGAYEQYF.

V is TRBV9 and J is TRBJ2-5, with D perhaps TRBD1 (5 bases). The germline gives CDR1 SGDLS, CDR2 YYNGEE. The ends were cut back, 3 bases at V and 1 base at J, with 7 bases in the middle. The CDR3 is made up of 13 amino acids. CDR3 coding DNA: TGTGCCAGCAGCGGACAGATCCAAGAGACCCAGTACTTC. Protein sequence: CASSGQIQETQYF.

This chain joins TRBV4-3 and TRBJ1-2, with D possibly matching TRBD1 (5 bases). V lost 0 bases and J 6 bases, leaving 20 bases between the germline ends. CDR1 is LGHNA and CDR2 is YSLEER in the germline V gene. The CDR3 length is 17 residues. DNA for the CDR3: TGCGCCAGCAGCCAAGATAAAGGGGACGGAATCTATGATGGCTACACCTTC. It specifies CASSQDKGDGIYDGYTF.

This chain joins TRBV27 and TRBJ1-2, with a possible D match to TRBD1 (5 bases). CDR3 size: 16 residues. Germline V gene sequence: CDR1 MNHEY, CDR2 SMNVEV (reference sequence). V lost 5 bases and J 8 bases, leaving 24 bases between the germline ends. CDR3: CASSQASGTSLFGYTF. The CDR3 DNA sequence: TGTGCCAGCAGTCAGGCCTCCGGGACGTCCCTTTTCGGCTACACCTTC.

The V gene is TRBV4-3, the J gene TRBJ1-1, with a weak D call TRBD1 (5 bases). This CDR3 contains 14 residues. With 4 bases removed from V and 0 bases from J, the gap between germline ends came to 9 bases. The germline CDR1 and CDR2 sequences are LGHNA and YSLEER. CDR3 nucleotide sequence: TGCGCCAGCAGCCGGGGACGGATGAACACTGAAGCTTTCTTT. Translation: CASSRGRMNTEAFF.

This chain links TRBV12-2 with TRBJ1-1. TRBV12-2 corresponds to a pseudogene. This CDR3 has 12 residues. As DNA, the CDR3 is TGTGCAAGTCGCCTCAGAGACACTGAAGCTTTCTTT. Protein product: CASRLRDTEAFF.

Ten or more counts support this clone. V is TRBV10-1 and J is TRBJ1-2; D gene uncertain. This CDR3 is 12 amino acids long. Germline lookup yields CDR1 WNHNN and CDR2 SYGVQD (reference sequence). Trimming left V 10 bases short and J 5 bases short, with 14 bases between. CDR3 in amino acids: CATGREFYGYTF. CDR3 bases: TGCGCCACCGGGAGGGAGTTTTATGGCTACACCTTC.

V usage is TRBV7-3 and J usage is TRBJ2-3; unclear D gene. CDR3 length equals 14 residues. The V gene's germline CDR1 is SGHTA and CDR2 FQGTGA. Trimming took off 1 base at V and 2 bases at J, with 7 bases between the two ends. CDR3 coding DNA: TGTGCCAGCAGCTTAAAGCAGACCACAGATACGCAGTATTTT. Translating it yields CASSLKQTTDTQYF.

The chain recombines TRBV7-9 with TRBJ1-2; TRBD1 aligns across 10 bases. J was trimmed by 3 bases and V by 6 bases; bases with no gene match: 4. Germline-derived CDR1 and CDR2 are SEHNR and FQNEAQ (reference sequence). The CDR3 sequence is 14 residues long. The CDR3 bases are TGTGCCAGCAGGAGGACAGGGGGAGACTATGGCTACACCTTC. This gives the protein CASRRTGGDYGYTF.